This paragraph reports one T cell receptor beta chain. Its antigen is not identified. Every TCR beta cDNA library bore unique molecular identifiers. Out of roughly 1 to 11 million T cells, a few hundred thousand cDNA molecules were generated. Via MiXCR, TCRdb re-called the PCR reads, giving one row per CDR3 protein. The table lists 500,000 to 600,000 distinct CDR3 sequences, 44% of them singletons. V lost 0 bases to trimming and J lost 1 base, with 9 bases between them. This CDR3 spans 15 amino acids. The sample belongs to a study of post-analysis software for immune sequencing data. Study at large: The disease courses covered relapsing-remitting, secondary progressive and progressive-relapsing multiple sclerosis.

Regarding the study as a whole: People with multiple sclerosis had a significantly lower normalized Chao1 diversity than controls did. A handful of TRBV segments appeared more often in patients than in controls, and TRBV5-6, TRBV5-1 and TRBV20-1 were among these.

V is TRBV12-3 or TRBV12-4 and J is TRBJ2-5; no definite D call. The origin of this receptor is a girl aged 10 to 17 with multiple sclerosis. Sequenced input: blood. In nucleotides, the CDR3 is TGTGCCAGCAGTTTAGCTGGCCTGACCCAAGAGACCCAGTACTTC. Translating gives CASSLAGLTQETQYF.